The 9 T cell receptor beta chains given below trace back to one sample, sequenced in a study of T cell responses to AZD1222 COVID-19 vaccine. Profiled with immunoSEQ multiplex PCR; TCRdb holds only in-frame clones, not every one. The sample lists around 170,000 clones; roughly 90% were seen once. Sequenced material: peripheral blood, taken on day 0 of AZD1222 vaccination. These TCRs come from an adult in good health.

The chain combines TRBV9 with TRBJ2-3, with D maybe TRBD2 (6 bases). Germline V gives CDR1 SGDLS, CDR2 YYNGEE. The CDR3 runs 17 residues. Between the trimmed V and J ends, which lost 0 bases and 2 bases, there was a span of 16 bases. In DNA form, the CDR3 reads TGTGCCAGCAGCGTAGACCGGACTACCGGGGTCACAGATACGCAGTATTTT. This codes for CASSVDRTTGVTDTQYF.

This clone was seen only a few times. The CDR3 loop is CASQKGGRNTEAFF. Written as DNA, the CDR3 is TGTGCCAGCCAGAAGGGGGGGAGGAACACTGAAGCTTTCTTT. V and J are TRBV2 and TRBJ1-1; TRBD1 is a possible D gene (6 bases). The V end lost 8 bases, the J end lost 1 base, and 14 bases lay between the germline ends. The CDR3 length is 14 residues. From germline, CDR1 is SNHLY and CDR2 FYNNEI.

The DNA for the CDR3 is TGTGCCAGTAGTATAAAAATGAATTGGGAGACCCAGTACTTC. This codes for CASSIKMNWETQYF. The chain combines TRBV19 with TRBJ2-5; D is ambiguous. The germline V gene encodes CDR1 LNHDA and CDR2 SQIVND (reference sequence). The CDR3 has 14 amino acids. The V end was cut by 2 bases, the J end by 5 bases, with 12 bases between.

Note on this clone: The junction and the germline gene differ at one end; a read error may be behind it. The chain employs TRBV18 and TRBJ2-4, with 9 bases fitting TRBD1. The CDR3 has 16 amino acids. Germline V gives CDR1 KGHSH, CDR2 LQKENI. The CDR3 here is CASSAPSTGGKNIQYF. CDR3 nucleotides: TGTGCCAGCTCAGCACCTTCGACAGGGGGCAAAAACATTCAGTACTTC.

The table lists this clone with a few counts. V and J are TRBV18 and TRBJ2-7, with 10 bases lining up with TRBD1. The CDR3 has 15 residues. The V gene's germline CDR1 is KGHSH and CDR2 LQKENI. The ends lost 2 bases at V and 5 bases at J; junction bases unmatched: 6. The CDR3 spells CASSPSRQGAHEQYF. For the CDR3, the DNA is TGTGCCAGCTCACCATCTAGACAGGGGGCTCACGAGCAGTACTTC.

This chain uses TRBV4-3 with TRBJ1-5; 8 bases match TRBD1. There are 15 residues in the CDR3. V lost 0 bases to trimming and J lost 4 bases; unmatched junction nucleotides: 2. From germline, CDR1 is LGHNA and CDR2 YSLEER. CDR3 nucleotide sequence: TGCGCCAGCAGCCAAGACCGACAGGGGAATCAGCCCCAGCATTTT. Amino acid sequence: CASSQDRQGNQPQHF.

The gene calls are TRBV6-4 and TRBJ1-1; TRBD1 agrees at 8 bases. This CDR3 spans 13 amino acids. The V segment lost 6 bases and the J segment 1 base; nucleotides outside the gene matches: 1. Germline CDR1 reads MRHNA; CDR2 reads SNTAGT. Here the CDR3 DNA reads TGTGCCAGCAGAGGGACAGGGAACACTGAAGCTTTCTTT. Its protein product is CASRGTGNTEAFF.

V usage is TRBV10-2 and J usage is TRBJ2-2; 10 nucleotides line up with TRBD2. The germline gives CDR1 WSHSY, CDR2 SAAADI. This CDR3 region has 16 residues. The V segment lost 2 bases and the J segment 4 bases; nucleotides outside the gene matches: 4. The CDR3 here is CASSEVAGGTTGELFF. The CDR3 DNA reads TGCGCCAGCAGTGAGGTAGCGGGGGGCACCACCGGGGAGCTGTTTTTT.

The rearrangement uses TRBV4-2 and TRBJ1-4, with D unclear. Germline V gives CDR1 LGHNA, CDR2 YNFKEQ. Trimming stripped 8 bases from V and 3 bases from J, with 13 bases between. The CDR3 covers 14 residues. CDR3 loop: CASQVSGANEKLFF. Here the CDR3 DNA reads TGTGCCAGCCAAGTATCGGGTGCTAATGAAAAACTGTTTTTT.